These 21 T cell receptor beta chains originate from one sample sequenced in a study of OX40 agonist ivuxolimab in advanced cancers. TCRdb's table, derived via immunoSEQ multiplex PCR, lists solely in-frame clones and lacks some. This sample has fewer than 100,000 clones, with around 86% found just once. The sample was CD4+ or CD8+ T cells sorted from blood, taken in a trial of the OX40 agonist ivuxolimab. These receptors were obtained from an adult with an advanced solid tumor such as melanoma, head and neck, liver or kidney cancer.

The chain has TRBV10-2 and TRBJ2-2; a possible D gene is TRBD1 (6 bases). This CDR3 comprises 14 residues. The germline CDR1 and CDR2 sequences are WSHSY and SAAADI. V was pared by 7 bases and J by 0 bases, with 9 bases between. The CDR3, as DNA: TGCGCCAGCACCAGGACAGCGAACACCGGGGAGCTGTTTTTT. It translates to CASTRTANTGELFF.

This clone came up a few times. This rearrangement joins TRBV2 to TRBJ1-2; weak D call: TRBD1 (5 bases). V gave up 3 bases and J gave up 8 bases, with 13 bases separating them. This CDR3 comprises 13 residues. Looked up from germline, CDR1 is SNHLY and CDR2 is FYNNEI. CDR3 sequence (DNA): TGTGCCAGCAGTGAGGAAGGGGCCGACGGCTACACCTTC. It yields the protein CASSEEGADGYTF.

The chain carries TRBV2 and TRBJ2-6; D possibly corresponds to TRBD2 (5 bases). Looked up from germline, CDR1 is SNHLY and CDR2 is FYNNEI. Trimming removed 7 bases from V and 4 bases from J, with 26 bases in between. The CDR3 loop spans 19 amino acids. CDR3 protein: CASTPFGVQSFGGANVLTF. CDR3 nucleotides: TGTGCCAGCACCCCATTCGGGGTACAATCTTTTGGAGGGGCCAACGTCCTGACTTTC.

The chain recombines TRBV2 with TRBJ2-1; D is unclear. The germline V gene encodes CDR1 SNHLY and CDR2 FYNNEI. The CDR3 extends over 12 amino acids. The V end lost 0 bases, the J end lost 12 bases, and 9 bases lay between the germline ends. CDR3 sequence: CASSEAGRRQFF. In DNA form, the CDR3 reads TGTGCCAGCAGTGAAGCCGGACGGCGGCAGTTCTTC.

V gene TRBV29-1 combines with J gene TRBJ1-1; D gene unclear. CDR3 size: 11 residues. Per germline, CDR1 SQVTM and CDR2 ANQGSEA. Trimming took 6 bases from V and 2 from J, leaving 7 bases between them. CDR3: CSVRDNTEAFF. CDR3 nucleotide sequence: TGCAGCGTAAGGGATAACACTGAAGCTTTCTTT.

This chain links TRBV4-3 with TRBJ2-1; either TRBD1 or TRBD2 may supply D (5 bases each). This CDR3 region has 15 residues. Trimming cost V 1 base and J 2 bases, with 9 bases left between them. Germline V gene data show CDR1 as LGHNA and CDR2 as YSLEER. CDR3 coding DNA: TGCGCCAGCAGCCAAGGGTGGGGACCCTACAATGAGCAGTTCTTC. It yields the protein CASSQGWGPYNEQFF.

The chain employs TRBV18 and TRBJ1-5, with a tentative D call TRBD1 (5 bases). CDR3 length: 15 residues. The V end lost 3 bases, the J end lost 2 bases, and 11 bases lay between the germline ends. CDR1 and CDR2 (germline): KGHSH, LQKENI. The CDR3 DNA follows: TGTGCCAGCTCACCCAGGGAAGGGGGCAATCAGCCCCAGCATTTT. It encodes CASSPREGGNQPQHF.

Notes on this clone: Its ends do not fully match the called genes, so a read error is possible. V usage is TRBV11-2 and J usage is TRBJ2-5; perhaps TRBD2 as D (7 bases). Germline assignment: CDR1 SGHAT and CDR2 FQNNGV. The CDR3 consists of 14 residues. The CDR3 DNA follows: TGTGCCAGCAGTTTAGGGGGGGGGCTCGAGACCCAGTACTTC. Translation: CASSLGGGLETQYF.

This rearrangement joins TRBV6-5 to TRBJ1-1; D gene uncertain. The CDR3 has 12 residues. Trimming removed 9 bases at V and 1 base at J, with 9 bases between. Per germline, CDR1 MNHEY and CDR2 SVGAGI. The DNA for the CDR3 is TGTGCCAGTAAGCGGGGGAACACTGAAGCTTTCTTT. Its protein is CASKRGNTEAFF.

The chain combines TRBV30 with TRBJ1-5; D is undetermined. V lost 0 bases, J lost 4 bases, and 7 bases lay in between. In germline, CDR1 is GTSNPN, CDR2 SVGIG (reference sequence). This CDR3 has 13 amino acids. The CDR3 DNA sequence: TGTGCCTGGAGTGTTTTGGGAAATCAGCCCCAGCATTTT. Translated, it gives CAWSVLGNQPQHF.

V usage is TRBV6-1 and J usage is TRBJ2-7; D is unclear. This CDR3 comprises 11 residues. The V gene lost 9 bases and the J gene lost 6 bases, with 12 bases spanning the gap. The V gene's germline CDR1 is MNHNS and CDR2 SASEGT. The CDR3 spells CASGQQFEQYF. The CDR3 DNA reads TGTGCCAGTGGTCAACAGTTCGAGCAGTACTTC.

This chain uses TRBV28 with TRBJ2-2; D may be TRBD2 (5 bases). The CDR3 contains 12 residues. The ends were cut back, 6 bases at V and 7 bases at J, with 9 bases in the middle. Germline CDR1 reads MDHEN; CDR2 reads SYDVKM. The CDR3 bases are TGTGCCAGCAGCTTCGGGGTCGGGGAGCTGTTTTTT. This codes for CASSFGVGELFF. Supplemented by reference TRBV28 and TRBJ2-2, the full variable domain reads DVKVTQSSRYLVKRTGEKVFLECVQDMDHENMFWYRQDPGLGLRLIYFSYDVKMKEKGDIPEGYSVSREKKERFSLILESASTNQTSMYLCASSFGVGELFFGEGSRLTVL.

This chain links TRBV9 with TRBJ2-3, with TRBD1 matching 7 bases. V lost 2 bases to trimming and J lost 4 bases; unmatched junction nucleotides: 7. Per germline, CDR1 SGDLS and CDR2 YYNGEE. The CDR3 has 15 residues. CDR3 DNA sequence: TGTGCCAGCAGCGTTCGCGCAGGGGGAGCAGATACGCAGTATTTT. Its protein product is CASSVRAGGADTQYF.

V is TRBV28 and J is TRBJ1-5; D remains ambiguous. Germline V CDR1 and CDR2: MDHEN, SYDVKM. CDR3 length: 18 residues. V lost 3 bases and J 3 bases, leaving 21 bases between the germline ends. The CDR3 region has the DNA TGTGCCAGCAGTTTGGGCAGGTGGGTTGATATGAACAATCAGCCCCAGCATTTT. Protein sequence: CASSLGRWVDMNNQPQHF. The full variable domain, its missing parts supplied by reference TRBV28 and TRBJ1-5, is DVKVTQSSRYLVKRTGEKVFLECVQDMDHENMFWYRQDPGLGLRLIYFSYDVKMKEKGDIPEGYSVSREKKERFSLILESASTNQTSMYLCASSLGRWVDMNNQPQHFGDGTRLSIL.

The CDR3 loop reads CASSGGGSPLHF. In nucleotides, the CDR3 is TGTGCCAGCAGTGGGGGGGGGTCACCCCTCCACTTT. J is TRBJ1-6 and V is TRBV28; TRBD1 is a possible D gene (5 bases). The CDR3 consists of 12 residues. Germline V gene lookup returns CDR1 MDHEN and CDR2 SYDVKM. V lost 5 bases, J lost 10 bases, and 9 bases lay in between.

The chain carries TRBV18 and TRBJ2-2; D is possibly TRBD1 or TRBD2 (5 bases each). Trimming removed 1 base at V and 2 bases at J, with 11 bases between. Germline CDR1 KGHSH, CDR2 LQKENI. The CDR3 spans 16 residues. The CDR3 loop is CASSPLSGTNTGELFF. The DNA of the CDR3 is TGTGCCAGCTCACCACTATCCGGGACCAACACCGGGGAGCTGTTTTTT.

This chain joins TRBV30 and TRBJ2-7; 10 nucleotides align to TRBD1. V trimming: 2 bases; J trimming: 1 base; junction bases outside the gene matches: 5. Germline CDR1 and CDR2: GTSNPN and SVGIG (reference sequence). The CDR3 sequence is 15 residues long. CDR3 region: CAWSFGGQGSYEQYF. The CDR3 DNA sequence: TGTGCCTGGAGTTTTGGGGGACAGGGGTCCTACGAGCAGTACTTC.

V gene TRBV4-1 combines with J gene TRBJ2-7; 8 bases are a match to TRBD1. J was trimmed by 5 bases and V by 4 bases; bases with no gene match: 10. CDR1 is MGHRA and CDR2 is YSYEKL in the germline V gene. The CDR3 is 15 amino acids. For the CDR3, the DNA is TGCGCCAGCAGCCCTAACCAGGGGGCGTCAAACGAGCAGTACTTC. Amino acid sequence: CASSPNQGASNEQYF.

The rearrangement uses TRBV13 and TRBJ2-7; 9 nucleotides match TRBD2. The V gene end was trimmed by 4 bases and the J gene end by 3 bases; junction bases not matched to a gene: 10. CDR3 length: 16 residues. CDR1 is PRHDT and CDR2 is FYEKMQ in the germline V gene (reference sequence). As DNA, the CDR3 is TGTGCCAGCAGCTCCCCTGTGCGGGAGGGAATCTACGAGCAGTACTTC. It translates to CASSSPVREGIYEQYF.

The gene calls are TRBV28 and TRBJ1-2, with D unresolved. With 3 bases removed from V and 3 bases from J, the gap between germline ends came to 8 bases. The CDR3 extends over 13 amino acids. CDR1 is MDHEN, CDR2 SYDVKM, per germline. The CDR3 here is CASSLVGYYGYTF. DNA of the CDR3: TGTGCCAGCAGTTTGGTGGGGTACTATGGCTACACCTTC.

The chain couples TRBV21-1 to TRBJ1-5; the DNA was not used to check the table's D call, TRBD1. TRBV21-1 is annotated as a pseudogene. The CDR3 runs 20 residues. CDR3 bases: TGTGCCAGCAGCAAAGTGGAGGGAGGTAGTACAGGGGCCCGGAGGCAGCCCCAGCATTTT. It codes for CASSKVEGGSTGARRQPQHF.